A single sample is the source of the 32 T cell receptor beta chains below, sequenced in a study of naive and memory T cell subsets. Study results and limitations: Possibly reflecting memory cells re-expressing CD45RA, a few larger clonotypes occurred in naive repertoires, especially CD8.

These receptors lack a known antigen. Both TRBC1 and TRBC2 were covered by a beta constant-region primer of two equimolar oligonucleotides. Nested alpha and beta constant-region primers with the SP2 primer drove four PCR rounds on ligated cDNA. TCRdb reprocessed the UMI-ligation and nested PCR reads via MiXCR and lists one record per CDR3 protein. The sample has about 90,000 distinct CDR3 sequences, around 11% seen once; the top ten hold 0.13%. Sequenced sample: naive CD4+ T cells from blood. The receptor set was obtained from a human donor in good health.

This clonotype was recorded many times. V is TRBV20-1 and J is TRBJ2-7, with 7 bases matching TRBD1. The CDR3 sequence is 12 residues long. V gave up 5 bases and J gave up 4 bases; unmatched junction bases: 5. Germline-derived CDR1 and CDR2 are DFQATT and SNEGSKA (reference sequence). The CDR3 loop reads CSAWQGEYEQYF. Written as DNA, the CDR3 is TGCAGTGCTTGGCAGGGGGAGTACGAGCAGTACTTC.

This clonotype was observed at least ten times. The chain joins TRBV6-1 to TRBJ2-5, with 7 bases that match TRBD1. The V and J ends lost 4 bases and 3 bases, in that order; junction bases with no gene match: 5. The CDR3 runs to 14 residues. Germline CDR1 MNHNS, CDR2 SASEGT. The CDR3 nucleotides are TGTGCCAGCAGTGCCGGCAGGGGGAAAGAGACCCAGTACTTC. This translates into CASSAGRGKETQYF.

This clonotype was detected ten times or more. The V and J genes are TRBV6-5 and TRBJ1-6; D is uncertain. V was pared by 2 bases and J by 6 bases, with 8 bases between. The CDR3 totals 14 residues. Germline-derived CDR1 and CDR2 are MNHEY and SVGAGI. As DNA, the CDR3 is TGTGCCAGCAGTTACGACGGTACTAATTCACCCCTCCACTTT. It is translated as CASSYDGTNSPLHF.

This clonotype was counted only a few times. This sequence joins TRBV28 and TRBJ1-6; no clear D. In germline, CDR1 is MDHEN, CDR2 SYDVKM. Trimming pared 8 bases from V and 4 bases from J, leaving 12 bases between. The CDR3 is 14 residues long. The CDR3 here is CASLPGGYNSPLHF. CDR3 nucleotide sequence: TGTGCCAGCCTCCCCGGCGGTTATAATTCACCCCTCCACTTT.

This clonotype showed up just a few times. The chain employs TRBV6-2 or TRBV6-3 and TRBJ2-7, with D possibly TRBD2 on 6 matching bases. V lost 5 bases to trimming and J lost 2 bases, with 10 bases between them. The CDR3 length is 13 residues. Germline V gene data show CDR1 as MNHEY and CDR2 as SVGEGT. The CDR3 DNA reads as TGTGCCAGCAGTCGGGACTTGGCCTACGAGCAGTACTTC. Encoded protein: CASSRDLAYEQYF.

This chain links TRBV9 with TRBJ1-6, with a weak D call TRBD1 (6 bases). Germline V gives CDR1 SGDLS, CDR2 YYNGEE. Trimming shortened V by 1 base and J by 10 bases, and 9 bases separated the two germline ends. The CDR3 runs 13 residues. The CDR3 DNA is TGTGCCAGCAGCGTAACAGGGAACTCACCCCTCCACTTT. Protein product: CASSVTGNSPLHF. The variable domain in full, completed from reference TRBV9 and TRBJ1-6, reads DSGVTQTPKHLITATGQRVTLRCSPRSGDLSVYWYQQSLDQGLQFLIQYYNGEERAKGNILERFSAQQFPDLHSELNLSSLELGDSALYFCASSVTGNSPLHFGNGTRLTVT.

Worth noting for this clonotype: One junction end does not reproduce the germline sequence, and a read error may be involved. The chain combines TRBV6-2 or TRBV6-3 with TRBJ2-1; D possibly corresponds to TRBD1 (6 bases). The CDR3 loop spans 12 amino acids. CDR1 and CDR2 from the germline V gene are MNHEY and SVGEGT. CDR3 sequence (DNA): TGTGCCAGCAGTTACTCGGCAGGGGTCGGAGTCTTC. It codes for CASSYSAGVGVF.

The chain combines TRBV7-2 with TRBJ1-6; D is undetermined. Looked up from germline, CDR1 is SGHTA and CDR2 is FQGNSA. The CDR3 totals 15 residues. Trimming pared 1 base from V and 10 bases from J, leaving 14 bases between. The CDR3 reads CASSLGRRTWSPLHF. DNA of the CDR3: TGTGCCAGCAGCTTAGGTCGTCGGACGTGGTCACCCCTCCACTTT. The full variable domain, in which reference TRBV7-2 and TRBJ1-6 provide the parts outside the CDR3, is GAGVSQSPSNKVTEKGKDVELRCDPISGHTALYWYRQSLGQGLEFLIYFQGNSAPDKSGLPSDRFSAERTGGSVSTLTIQRTQQEDSAVYLCASSLGRRTWSPLHFGNGTRLTVT.

This clonotype occurred a few times. The chain is built from TRBV20-1 and TRBJ2-7; tentatively, D is TRBD2 (7 bases). The V gene's germline CDR1 is DFQATT and CDR2 SNEGSKA (reference sequence). The V end lost 6 bases, the J end lost 4 bases, and 16 bases lay between the germline ends. The CDR3 has 13 residues. The CDR3 DNA sequence: TGCAGTGCAAGGGGGGGGGTAGCTTACGAGCAGTACTTC. This encodes CSARGGVAYEQYF.

The table lists this clonotype with a few counts. The chain employs TRBV3-1 and TRBJ1-2; 7 bases are a match to TRBD1. The CDR3 contains 16 residues. The trim removed 4 bases at V and 4 bases at J, leaving 12 bases unmatched. Germline loops: CDR1 LGHDT, CDR2 YNNKEL (reference sequence). The CDR3 spells CASSLQRGRRTYGYTF. As DNA, the CDR3 is TGTGCCAGCAGCCTCCAGAGGGGGCGACGGACCTATGGCTACACCTTC.

The V and J genes are TRBV12-3 or TRBV12-4 and TRBJ1-5, with a tentative D call TRBD1 (6 bases). V was clipped by 2 bases and J by 7 bases, with 9 bases between them. The CDR3 is 13 amino acids. CDR3 bases: TGTGCCAGCAGTTTATTGGGGGGCCAGCCCCAGCATTTT. Translating it yields CASSLLGGQPQHF.

This clonotype was detected a few times. This chain joins TRBV6-2 or TRBV6-3 and TRBJ1-1, with D unresolved. CDR3 length equals 17 residues. Germline CDR1 reads MNHEY; CDR2 reads SVGEGT. The ends were cut back, 1 base at V and 0 bases at J, with 15 bases in the middle. The CDR3 bases are TGTGCCAGCAGTTACTATCCGGGAGCTAACATGAACACTGAAGCTTTCTTT. The encoded protein is CASSYYPGANMNTEAFF.

This clonotype was detected only a few times. The genes are TRBV4-3 and TRBJ2-5, with a tentative D call TRBD2 (6 bases). The V end lost 0 bases, the J end lost 4 bases, and 15 bases lay between the germline ends. Germline CDR1 reads LGHNA; CDR2 reads YSLEER. The length of the CDR3 is 16 residues. CDR3 loop: CASSQDEGRGRETQYF. The CDR3, as DNA: TGCGCCAGCAGCCAAGATGAGGGTCGGGGGAGAGAGACCCAGTACTTC.

The V gene is TRBV6-5, the J gene TRBJ1-6; D uncertain. The CDR3 extends over 15 amino acids. Germline assignment: CDR1 MNHEY and CDR2 SVGAGI. Trimming pared 2 bases from V and 6 bases from J, leaving 11 bases between. The chain's CDR3 is CASSYVYSSNSPLHF. The CDR3 nucleotides read TGTGCCAGCAGTTACGTGTACAGCTCTAATTCACCCCTCCACTTT.

This clonotype was counted only a few times. The gene calls are TRBV14 and TRBJ2-7, with a weak D call TRBD1 (6 bases). Germline CDR1 and CDR2: SGHDN and FVKESK. V was shortened by 0 bases and J by 2 bases, with 11 bases between the two germline ends. This CDR3 comprises 15 residues. The CDR3 spells CASSQDRHRAYEQYF. CDR3 sequence (DNA): TGTGCCAGCAGCCAAGATCGTCACAGGGCCTACGAGCAGTACTTC.

The chain employs TRBV6-5 and TRBJ2-3; D unclear. The CDR3 has 14 residues. In germline, CDR1 is MNHEY, CDR2 SVGAGI. Deletions cut 5 bases from V and 3 bases from J, with 12 bases between. CDR3 coding DNA: TGTGCCAGCAGTGCTAACCTGCCGACAGATACGCAGTATTTT. Translation gives CASSANLPTDTQYF.

This chain uses TRBV12-3 or TRBV12-4 with TRBJ2-5, with no clear D. Trimming took 1 base from V and 5 from J, leaving 11 bases between them. CDR3 length: 14 residues. CDR3 DNA: TGTGCCAGCAGTTTAGTGGCAATCGGGGAGACCCAGTACTTC. Encoded protein: CASSLVAIGETQYF.

This clonotype was observed a few times. V and J are TRBV29-1 and TRBJ2-6; 9 nucleotides align to TRBD2. Germline loops: CDR1 SQVTM, CDR2 ANQGSEA. The CDR3 totals 16 residues. After removal of 4 bases from V and 6 bases from J, the junction contained 10 bases not matched to a gene. The CDR3 protein is CSVVSREGREANVLTF. In nucleotides, the CDR3 is TGCAGCGTTGTATCGCGGGAGGGCCGTGAGGCCAACGTCCTGACTTTC.

This clonotype was counted only a few times. The V call is TRBV7-2, the J call TRBJ2-1, with TRBD2 matching over 8 bases. This CDR3 has 13 residues. V dropped 5 bases and J dropped 7; count of bases not matched to a gene: 4. Germline values: CDR1 SGHTA, CDR2 FQGNSA. The CDR3 DNA is TGTGCCAGCAGCCCGGAGCGGGAGAATGAGCAGTTCTTC. Protein sequence: CASSPERENEQFF.

There are many counts of this clonotype. A read error may account for a junction end that differs from germline. The J gene is TRBJ2-2, the V gene TRBV12-3 or TRBV12-4; D is possibly TRBD1 (6 bases). The length of the CDR3 is 14 residues. The CDR3 coding sequence is TGTGCCAGCAGCCCGACGACAGGACCCGGGGAGCCGTTTTTT. It codes for CASSPTTGPGEPFF.

This clonotype was found a few times. This chain uses TRBV28 with TRBJ2-7; the D gene is possibly TRBD1 (5 bases). The CDR3 extends over 11 amino acids. V lost 4 bases to trimming and J lost 5 bases, with 6 bases between them. CDR1 MDHEN and CDR2 SYDVKM come from the germline V gene. DNA of the CDR3: TGTGCCAGCAGTTCCAGGGACGAGCAGTACTTC. It specifies CASSSRDEQYF.

The chain uses TRBV20-1 and TRBJ1-2; unclear D gene. Germline V gives CDR1 DFQATT, CDR2 SNEGSKA (reference sequence). This CDR3 is built from 15 residues. V lost 0 bases to trimming and J lost 2 bases, with 13 bases between them. The CDR3 loop reads CSARDFAPGNYGYTF. Here the CDR3 DNA reads TGCAGTGCTAGAGATTTTGCCCCGGGGAACTATGGCTACACCTTC.

This clonotype occurred a few times. The V and J genes are TRBV7-8 and TRBJ2-1; the match to TRBD2 covers 10 bases. Germline CDR1 is SGHVS and CDR2 is FQNEAQ. Germline trimming cut 5 bases from V and 0 bases from J; bases unmatched to any gene: 7. CDR3 length: 17 residues. The CDR3 coding sequence is TGTGCCAGCAGCCCAGGACTAGCGGTTAGCTCCTACAATGAGCAGTTCTTC. Its protein product is CASSPGLAVSSYNEQFF.

J is TRBJ2-4 and V is TRBV6-5; 10 bases align to TRBD1. CDR3 length: 15 residues. Germline lookup yields CDR1 MNHEY and CDR2 SVGAGI. V dropped 9 bases and J dropped 3; count of bases not matched to a gene: 8. The CDR3 sequence: CASRGTGVVKNIQYF. For the CDR3, the DNA is TGTGCCAGTCGTGGGACAGGGGTGGTCAAAAACATTCAGTACTTC.

This clonotype has at least ten counts. This chain connects TRBV20-1 to TRBJ2-1; D might be TRBD1 or TRBD2, each matching 6 bases. Trimming removed 6 bases from V and 8 bases from J, with 23 bases in between. There are 15 residues in the CDR3. Germline assignment: CDR1 DFQATT and CDR2 SNEGSKA (reference sequence). The CDR3 nucleotides are TGCAGTGCAAGACACCCGGGGGCCCTACTTTATGAGCAGTTCTTC. Encoded protein: CSARHPGALLYEQFF.

In this sample, this clonotype turned up many times. The chain recombines TRBV29-1 with TRBJ2-1, with a possible D match to TRBD2 (6 bases). Trimming cost V 4 bases and J 5 bases, with 6 bases left between them. Germline values: CDR1 SQVTM, CDR2 ANQGSEA. This CDR3 has 11 amino acids. CDR3 loop: CSVGTNNEQFF. CDR3 sequence (DNA): TGCAGCGTTGGGACTAACAATGAGCAGTTCTTC.

This clonotype has only a few counts. This CDR3 reads CASSFSVNTGELFF. The CDR3 nucleotides are TGTGCCAGCAGTTTCTCAGTTAACACCGGGGAGCTGTTTTTT. V usage is TRBV12-3 or TRBV12-4 and J usage is TRBJ2-2; D is uncertain. Trimming took 3 bases from V and 2 from J, leaving 7 bases between them. The CDR3 totals 14 residues.

Many counts were recorded for this clonotype. The rearrangement links TRBV25-1 to TRBJ1-2; D not resolved. The V end was cut by 6 bases, the J end by 5 bases, with 7 bases between. This CDR3 has 11 amino acids. Germline-derived CDR1 and CDR2 are MGHDK and SYGVNS. CDR3 sequence (DNA): TGTGCCAGCAGCCCGGGTTATGGCTACACCTTC. Residues: CASSPGYGYTF.

This chain connects TRBV29-1 to TRBJ2-7, with D perhaps matching TRBD1 or TRBD2 (5 bases each). The CDR3 runs to 13 residues. V lost 4 bases, J lost 6 bases, and 16 bases lay in between. The germline gives CDR1 SQVTM, CDR2 ANQGSEA. As DNA, the CDR3 is TGCAGCGTTGTTATGGTTGGGGGTGGCGAGCAGTACTTC. As protein: CSVVMVGGGEQYF.

This chain's CDR3 is CASSKTVSSYNEQFF. Written as DNA, the CDR3 is TGTGCCAGCAGTAAGACCGTAAGCTCCTACAATGAGCAGTTCTTC. This chain uses TRBV2 with TRBJ2-1; no clear D gene. Germline V gene lookup returns CDR1 SNHLY and CDR2 FYNNEI. Trimming removed 5 bases at V and 0 bases at J, with 11 bases between. The CDR3 extends over 15 amino acids.

This chain joins TRBV7-2 and TRBJ2-2; D call uncertain. V lost 8 bases and J 4 bases, leaving 14 bases between the germline ends. Germline V lookup: CDR1 SGHTA, CDR2 FQGNSA. This CDR3 contains 14 residues. CDR3 coding DNA: TGTGCCAGCCAGATTAGGGCAGGCACCGGGGAGCTGTTTTTT. It yields the protein CASQIRAGTGELFF.

Only a few counts were recorded for this clonotype. The J gene is TRBJ1-5, the V gene TRBV6-6; D is uncertain. Trimming pared 0 bases from V and 4 bases from J, leaving 7 bases between. CDR3 length: 14 residues. The V gene's germline CDR1 is MNHNY and CDR2 SVGAGI (reference sequence). CDR3 protein: CASSYSLGNQPQHF. As DNA, the CDR3 is TGTGCCAGCAGTTACTCTCTCGGGAATCAGCCCCAGCATTTT.